This passage covers 8 T cell receptor beta chains from one sample sequenced in a study of blood T cell repertoires in COVID-19. Clones were sequenced by immunoSEQ multiplex PCR, and TCRdb holds only the in-frame ones, with some missing. The sample records about 260,000 clones, over 70% being singletons. Sequencing used peripheral blood. The receptors originated from a woman in her forties who had recovered from COVID-19.

A single count supports this clone. Other DNA sequences in this specimen translate into the identical CDR3. The rearrangement joins TRBV2 to TRBJ2-7, with 8 bases fitting TRBD1. The CDR3 runs 14 residues. CDR1 is SNHLY, CDR2 FYNNEI, per germline. Losses at the gene ends were 3 bases for V and 1 base for J; bases not matched to a gene: 2. The CDR3 bases are TGTGCCAGCAGTGACCAGGGGGCTTCCTACGAGCAGTACTTC. It yields the protein CASSDQGASYEQYF.

This clone came up once. The chain uses TRBV20-1 and TRBJ2-3; the D is unclear. CDR1 and CDR2 (germline): DFQATT, SNEGSKA (reference sequence). With 3 bases removed from V and 1 base from J, the gap between germline ends came to 11 bases. CDR3 length equals 14 residues. CDR3 nucleotide sequence: TGCAGTGCTAGTGCGCGACTCGGCACAGATACGCAGTATTTT. The encoded protein is CSASARLGTDTQYF.

The chain links TRBV10-3 to TRBJ1-2; D gene unclear. This CDR3 has 16 residues. With 0 bases removed from V and 6 bases from J, the gap between germline ends came to 17 bases. Germline assignment: CDR1 ENHRY and CDR2 SYGVKD. CDR3 sequence reads: CAISESKRGGSNGYTF. The CDR3 coding sequence is TGTGCCATCAGTGAGTCGAAACGGGGAGGGTCGAATGGCTACACCTTC.

This chain uses TRBV12-3 or TRBV12-4 with TRBJ2-7, with D maybe TRBD1 (5 bases). V was shortened by 5 bases and J by 0 bases, with 8 bases between the two germline ends. The CDR3 has 13 amino acids. DNA for the CDR3: TGTGCCAGCAGTCCGGACATCTCCTACGAGCAGTACTTC. It codes for CASSPDISYEQYF.

This chain uses TRBV4-3 with TRBJ1-2; TRBD1 agrees at 7 bases. Trimming removed 4 bases from V and 5 bases from J; junction bases left unmatched: 7. The germline gives CDR1 LGHNA, CDR2 YSLEER. The CDR3 consists of 14 residues. CDR3 bases: TGCGCCAGCAGCCGACGACAGGGACTTTATGGCTACACCTTC. It yields the protein CASSRRQGLYGYTF.

This rearrangement joins TRBV11-3 to TRBJ2-5, with D possibly TRBD1 on 5 matching bases. The germline V gene has CDR1 SGHNT and CDR2 YENEEA. Trimming took off 5 bases at V and 5 bases at J, with 12 bases between the two ends. The length of the CDR3 is 13 residues. The CDR3 is CASSSQGAETQYF. CDR3 coding DNA: TGTGCCAGCAGCAGTCAAGGGGCGGAGACCCAGTACTTC.

Details on this clone: Germline is not matched at one junction end, which may reflect a read error. The genes are TRBV12-5 and TRBJ1-1; possibly TRBD1 for D (6 bases). The CDR3 consists of 13 residues. Per germline, CDR1 LGHNT and CDR2 FRNRAP. The DNA for the CDR3 is TGTGCTAGTGGCTTGGGGGGGCTGGGTGAAGCTTTCTTT. Protein product: CASGLGGLGEAFF.

The V call is TRBV6-5, the J call TRBJ2-3; no clear D gene. Deletions cut 0 bases from V and 4 bases from J, with 8 bases between. The germline CDR1 and CDR2 sequences are MNHEY and SVGAGI. There are 14 residues in the CDR3. CDR3 region: CASSYSPVADTQYF. Here the CDR3 DNA reads TGTGCCAGCAGTTACTCCCCCGTTGCAGATACGCAGTATTTT.